These 31 T cell receptor beta chains were sequenced from one sample in a study of blood T cell repertoires in COVID-19. Assay used: immunoSEQ multiplex PCR; TCRdb lists only in-frame clones, some missing. Of around 200,000 clones listed, roughly nine tenths are singletons. The sequenced material came from peripheral blood. These receptors all come from a man aged 35 to 55 with active or convalescent COVID-19.

The chain is built from TRBV6-5 and TRBJ2-2; TRBD1 matches at 8 bases. Germline V gives CDR1 MNHEY, CDR2 SVGAGI. The junction had 5 bases not matched to a gene; V was cut back by 7 bases and J by 4 bases. This CDR3 is built from 14 residues. DNA for the CDR3: TGTGCCAGCATTCGGACAGGGAGCACCGGGGAGCTGTTTTTT. Translation: CASIRTGSTGELFF.

This chain joins TRBV24-1 and TRBJ2-7, with 9 bases identical to TRBD2. Germline V gives CDR1 KGHDR, CDR2 SFDVKD. The trim removed 9 bases at V and 4 bases at J, leaving 6 bases unmatched. This CDR3 has 13 amino acids. CDR3 in amino acids: CATPPSGVYEQYF. For the CDR3, the DNA is TGTGCCACCCCCCCTAGCGGGGTTTACGAGCAGTACTTC.

The rearrangement joins TRBV5-1 to TRBJ1-6, with unresolved D. This CDR3 region has 13 residues. The germline V gene encodes CDR1 SGHRS and CDR2 YFSETQ. V lost 0 bases and J 8 bases, leaving 6 bases between the germline ends. The CDR3 loop is CASSLASDSPLHF. The CDR3 DNA reads TGCGCCAGCAGCTTGGCCTCCGATTCACCCCTCCACTTT.

In this sample, this clone turned up a few times. The V gene is TRBV28, the J gene TRBJ1-5; 7 nucleotides line up with TRBD1. There are 15 residues in the CDR3. CDR1 is MDHEN and CDR2 is SYDVKM in the germline V gene. Germline trimming cut 7 bases from V and 1 base from J; bases unmatched to any gene: 7. The CDR3 coding sequence is TGTGCCAGCAAGACAGGGAGCTCAAGCAATCAGCCCCAGCATTTT. This translates into CASKTGSSSNQPQHF.

The CDR3 protein is CASSLFILRGNTGELFF. The CDR3 DNA sequence: TGTGCCAGCAGCTTATTTATCCTACGCGGGAACACCGGGGAGCTGTTTTTT. This sequence joins TRBV7-8 and TRBJ2-2; D gene unclear. Germline loops: CDR1 SGHVS, CDR2 FQNEAQ. The CDR3 totals 17 residues. V was shortened by 2 bases and J by 1 base, with 14 bases between the two germline ends.

This clone was seen a handful of times. The chain recombines TRBV29-1 with TRBJ1-5; TRBD1 agrees at 9 bases. The germline V gene encodes CDR1 SQVTM and CDR2 ANQGSEA. The ends lost 6 bases at V and 5 bases at J; junction bases unmatched: 5. The CDR3 extends over 13 amino acids. The CDR3 coding sequence is TGCAGCGTACAGACAGGGGGAGATCAGCCCCAGCATTTT. The encoded protein is CSVQTGGDQPQHF. Looking up the rest from reference TRBV29-1 and TRBJ1-5 gives the full variable domain: SAVISQKPSRDICQRGTSLTIQCQVDSQVTMMFWYRQQPGQSLTLIATANQGSEATYESGFVIDKFPISRPNLTFSTLTVSNMSPEDSSIYLCSVQTGGDQPQHFGDGTRLSIL.

With respect to this clone: Different DNA sequences within this sample yield the same CDR3. V is TRBV19 and J is TRBJ1-1; D not resolved. Deletions cut 1 base from V and 1 base from J, with 7 bases between. Germline V gives CDR1 LNHDA, CDR2 SQIVND (reference sequence). This CDR3 region has 14 residues. This chain's CDR3 is CASSIGGGNTEAFF. In DNA, the CDR3 is TGTGCCAGTAGTATAGGAGGAGGGAACACTGAAGCTTTCTTT.

The chain carries TRBV19 and TRBJ2-4, with 10 bases aligning to TRBD2. The germline CDR1 and CDR2 sequences are LNHDA and SQIVND (reference sequence). This CDR3 is 15 amino acids long. V was clipped by 4 bases and J by 6 bases; unmatched bases: 6. The CDR3 DNA follows: TGTGCCAGTAGTAGAGCGGGAGGGCCAGGAAACATTCAGTACTTC. This gives the protein CASSRAGGPGNIQYF.

The gene calls are TRBV27 and TRBJ1-4, with TRBD1 matching over 7 bases. The CDR3 extends over 17 amino acids. Germline CDR1 MNHEY, CDR2 SMNVEV (reference sequence). With V trimmed by 5 bases and J by 0 bases, 9 bases remained unmatched. CDR3 nucleotide sequence: TGTGCCAGCAGTGCCCGGACAGGCCATGCAACTAATGAAAAACTGTTTTTT. This codes for CASSARTGHATNEKLFF.

The chain links TRBV19 to TRBJ1-5; 9 nucleotides line up with TRBD1. After removal of 3 bases from V and 7 bases from J, the junction contained 7 bases not matched to a gene. The CDR3 extends over 15 amino acids. Germline V gene sequence: CDR1 LNHDA, CDR2 SQIVND (reference sequence). The DNA of the CDR3 is TGTGCCAGTAGTATCCACAGGGGGCTCCCACAGCCCCAGCATTTT. It is translated as CASSIHRGLPQPQHF.

The chain recombines TRBV5-1 with TRBJ1-2; TRBD1 aligns across 9 bases. Germline V gene lookup returns CDR1 SGHRS and CDR2 YFSETQ. Trimming removed 5 bases from V and 7 bases from J; junction bases left unmatched: 9. The CDR3 totals 14 residues. The CDR3, as DNA: TGCGCCAGCAGTCAAGGGACAGGGTTGCTTGGCTACACCTTC. Protein: CASSQGTGLLGYTF.

The chain links TRBV7-9 to TRBJ1-1; the D is unclear. Germline V CDR1 and CDR2: SEHNR, FQNEAQ (reference sequence). V gave up 5 bases and J gave up 1 base, with 11 bases separating them. The CDR3 totals 14 residues. CDR3 protein: CASSLGGWNTEAFF. The DNA for the CDR3 is TGTGCCAGCAGCCTAGGAGGATGGAACACTGAAGCTTTCTTT. The full variable domain, in which reference TRBV7-9 and TRBJ1-1 provide the parts outside the CDR3, is DTGVSQNPRHKITKRGQNVTFRCDPISEHNRLYWYRQTLGQGPEFLTYFQNEAQLEKSRLLSDRFSAERPKGSFSTLEIQRTEQGDSAMYLCASSLGGWNTEAFFGQGTRLTVV.

The genes are TRBV2 and TRBJ2-7; D possibly corresponds to TRBD2 (6 bases). The CDR3 covers 12 residues. Deletions cut 6 bases from V and 5 bases from J, with 11 bases between. CDR1 and CDR2 from the germline V gene are SNHLY and FYNNEI. CDR3 region: CASRGGVHEQYF. The DNA for the CDR3 is TGTGCCAGCAGGGGCGGGGTCCACGAGCAGTACTTC.

The rearrangement joins TRBV24-1 to TRBJ1-2; 11 nucleotides align to TRBD1. Germline CDR1 reads KGHDR; CDR2 reads SFDVKD. V lost 7 bases and J lost 8; bases outside the gene matches: 11. CDR3 length: 15 amino acids. This CDR3 reads CATSFGTGGVEGYTF. DNA of the CDR3: TGTGCCACCAGCTTCGGGACAGGGGGAGTCGAAGGCTACACCTTC.

The chain couples TRBV4-1 to TRBJ2-1; 13 bases agree with TRBD2. With 5 bases clipped from V and 10 bases from J, the junction kept 11 bases outside the gene matches. The CDR3 length is 16 residues. Germline V gene data show CDR1 as MGHRA and CDR2 as YSYEKL. The CDR3 region is CASSWTSGGQDGEQFF. DNA for the CDR3: TGCGCCAGCAGCTGGACTAGCGGGGGCCAAGATGGCGAGCAGTTCTTC.

This clone has only one observation. The gene calls are TRBV5-1 and TRBJ1-1; TRBD1 aligns across 7 bases. The V segment lost 0 bases and the J segment 1 base; nucleotides outside the gene matches: 3. CDR1 SGHRS and CDR2 YFSETQ come from the germline V gene. The CDR3 runs to 15 residues. The CDR3 DNA follows: TGCGCCAGCAGCTTGGGGGGACAGTCGAACACTGAAGCTTTCTTT. Translating gives CASSLGGQSNTEAFF.

This sequence joins TRBV28 and TRBJ2-7; no reliable D call. Germline lookup yields CDR1 MDHEN and CDR2 SYDVKM. CDR3 length: 13 residues. Trimming cost V 4 bases and J 2 bases, with 9 bases left between them. CDR3: CASSYRSTYEQYF. The CDR3 nucleotides read TGTGCCAGCAGTTACCGGAGTACCTACGAGCAGTACTTC.

The chain has TRBV6-5 and TRBJ2-1, with TRBD1 identical over 7 bases. The CDR3 consists of 15 residues. V was pared by 2 bases and J by 4 bases, with 5 bases of the junction left unmatched. Germline loops: CDR1 MNHEY, CDR2 SVGAGI. For the CDR3, the DNA is TGTGCCAGCAGTTACAGTGGGGACAGTTACAATGAGCAGTTCTTC. Its protein product is CASSYSGDSYNEQFF.

The chain employs TRBV18 and TRBJ1-2; 8 bases line up with TRBD1. Trimming removed 3 bases from V and 2 bases from J; junction bases left unmatched: 11. This CDR3 has 17 residues. Germline values: CDR1 KGHSH, CDR2 LQKENI. DNA for the CDR3: TGTGCCAGCTCACCGGCCGGGACAGGATATCGCAACTATGGCTACACCTTC. This gives the protein CASSPAGTGYRNYGYTF.

The rearrangement uses TRBV18 and TRBJ2-3; TRBD1 aligns across 8 bases. V lost 6 bases, J lost 0 bases, and 2 bases stayed unmatched. The V gene's germline CDR1 is KGHSH and CDR2 LQKENI. The CDR3 length is 14 residues. CDR3 sequence reads: CASSRTGSTDTQYF. The CDR3 DNA reads as TGTGCCAGCTCTCGGACAGGGAGCACAGATACGCAGTATTTT. The whole variable domain, remainder taken from reference TRBV18 and TRBJ2-3, is NAGVMQNPRHLVRRRGQEARLRCSPMKGHSHVYWYRQLPEEGLKFMVYLQKENIIDESGMPKERFSAEFPKEGPSILRIQQVVRGDSAAYFCASSRTGSTDTQYFGPGTRLTVL.

There are a few counts of this clone. V is TRBV11-2 and J is TRBJ1-2; 8 bases align to TRBD1. The germline CDR1 and CDR2 sequences are SGHAT and FQNNGV. The CDR3 is made up of 16 amino acids. Trimming cost V 5 bases and J 8 bases; bases outside gene matches: 16. This CDR3 is CASSETSGTGGVGYTF. In DNA form, the CDR3 reads TGTGCCAGCAGCGAAACATCCGGGACAGGCGGTGTGGGCTACACCTTC.

This sequence joins TRBV7-9 and TRBJ1-1; no reliable D call. This CDR3 contains 15 residues. Trimming removed 4 bases from V and 1 base from J, with 13 bases in between. Looked up from germline, CDR1 is SEHNR and CDR2 is FQNEAQ (reference sequence). The CDR3, as DNA: TGTGCCAGCAGCTCGACTCGAGCGGGGAACACTGAAGCTTTCTTT. Amino acid sequence: CASSSTRAGNTEAFF.

The chain is built from TRBV28 and TRBJ1-2; no clear D. Germline V CDR1 and CDR2: MDHEN, SYDVKM. This CDR3 spans 16 amino acids. Trimming stripped 2 bases from V and 4 bases from J, with 17 bases between. The CDR3 here is CASSLTSEGRLYGYTF. CDR3 DNA sequence: TGTGCCAGCAGTTTAACCAGTGAGGGCAGACTCTATGGCTACACCTTC.

In nucleotides, the CDR3 is TGTGCCAGCAGCTTAGGGACAGGGGCTTACGCAGATACGCAGTATTTT. This translates into CASSLGTGAYADTQYF. This rearrangement joins TRBV7-9 to TRBJ2-3; 9 nucleotides agree with TRBD1. The CDR3 length is 16 residues. CDR1 and CDR2 from the germline V gene are SEHNR and FQNEAQ (reference sequence). The V gene end was trimmed by 1 base and the J gene end by 4 bases; junction bases not matched to a gene: 6.

This clone turned up a few times. The V gene is TRBV5-5, the J gene TRBJ2-2; possible D gene TRBD1, 5 bases. Germline V gene data show CDR1 as SGHKS and CDR2 as YYEKEE (reference sequence). Deletions cut 0 bases from V and 6 bases from J, with 15 bases between. The CDR3 has 16 residues. CDR3 loop: CASSLGVRVESGELFF. The CDR3 DNA reads as TGTGCCAGCAGCTTGGGTGTCAGGGTGGAGTCCGGGGAGCTGTTTTTT.

The chain has TRBV27 and TRBJ1-1; 7 bases agree with TRBD1. Per germline, CDR1 MNHEY and CDR2 SMNVEV (reference sequence). J lost 5 bases, V lost 4 bases, and 10 bases had no gene match. The CDR3 totals 15 residues. The CDR3 bases are TGTGCCAGCAGTTCCTTACAGGGGTCTAAAACTGAAGCTTTCTTT. It is translated as CASSSLQGSKTEAFF.

This clone was seen more than once but under ten times. The rearrangement joins TRBV24-1 to TRBJ2-1; 12 positions agree with TRBD1. The CDR3 is 18 amino acids. V shed 4 bases and J 4 bases; nucleotides not matched to a gene: 10. CDR1 is KGHDR and CDR2 is SFDVKD in the germline V gene. This chain's CDR3 is CATSDPTGTGGEYNEQFF. As DNA, the CDR3 is TGTGCCACCAGTGACCCGACCGGGACAGGGGGCGAGTACAATGAGCAGTTCTTC.

A few counts support this clone. The rearrangement joins TRBV28 to TRBJ2-1; D is unclear. V shed 5 bases and J shed 5 bases, with 4 bases lying between them. CDR3 length: 11 amino acids. CDR1 MDHEN and CDR2 SYDVKM come from the germline V gene. CDR3 protein: CASSTNNEQFF. In nucleotides, the CDR3 is TGTGCCAGCAGTACAAACAATGAGCAGTTCTTC.

This clone has a handful of counts. The chain couples TRBV2 to TRBJ1-1; 7 nucleotides line up with TRBD1. The junction had 10 bases not matched to a gene; V was cut back by 6 bases and J by 0 bases. The CDR3 contains 16 residues. Germline V CDR1 and CDR2: SNHLY, FYNNEI. The CDR3 loop reads CASRIQGPSMNTEAFF. CDR3 sequence (DNA): TGTGCCAGCAGGATACAGGGGCCATCCATGAACACTGAAGCTTTCTTT.

The chain couples TRBV7-6 to TRBJ1-4; 7 nucleotides match TRBD1. This CDR3 contains 15 residues. Germline-derived CDR1 and CDR2 are SGHVS and FNYEAQ. V lost 5 bases, J lost 7 bases, and 10 bases stayed unmatched. CDR3 DNA: TGTGCCAGCAGCCGAGCGACAGGGCGAGGTGAAAAACTGTTTTTT. Translated: CASSRATGRGEKLFF.

This chain uses TRBV4-1 with TRBJ1-4; no definite D call. Germline CDR1 is MGHRA and CDR2 is YSYEKL. The CDR3 length is 14 residues. The germline V and J ends were trimmed by 1 base and 8 bases, with 11 bases remaining between them. The CDR3 DNA reads TGCGCCAGCAGCCAAGCCGGGGATCTCGAAAAACTGTTTTTT. The encoded protein is CASSQAGDLEKLFF.